This T cell receptor beta chain was identified in a study of vaccination and CD4 T cells after COVID-19. Whole-study context: Cells were stimulated with overlapping spike peptides from SARS-CoV-2, HCoV-NL63, HCoV-OC43 and HCoV-229E.

Cultured CD4+ T-cell DNA underwent Oncomine TCR Beta short-read sequencing. Using its own MiXCR run on the PCR reads, TCRdb lists one record per CDR3 protein. The sample includes approximately 3,700 distinct CDR3 sequences, under 25% of them seen just once. V shed 6 bases, J shed 9 bases, and the junction held 8 bases outside the gene matches. CDR3 length: 14 amino acids. CDR1 DFQATT and CDR2 SNEGSKA come from the germline V gene (reference sequence). This clonotype is classed as medium-sized (0.01 to 0.1%). As yet, its antigen is unknown. The treatment: roughly 10-day PBMC culture with coronavirus spike peptide pools or control peptides (ViraFEST assay).

The sequenced sample was CD4+ T cells from blood, cultured in vitro. The chain links TRBV20-1 to TRBJ2-1, with 13 bases lining up with TRBD2. This TCR came from a human donor who had recovered from COVID-19. CDR3: CSAPTSGGAGEQFF. The CDR3 DNA sequence: TGCAGTGCCCCTACTAGCGGGGGGGCCGGTGAGCAGTTCTTC.